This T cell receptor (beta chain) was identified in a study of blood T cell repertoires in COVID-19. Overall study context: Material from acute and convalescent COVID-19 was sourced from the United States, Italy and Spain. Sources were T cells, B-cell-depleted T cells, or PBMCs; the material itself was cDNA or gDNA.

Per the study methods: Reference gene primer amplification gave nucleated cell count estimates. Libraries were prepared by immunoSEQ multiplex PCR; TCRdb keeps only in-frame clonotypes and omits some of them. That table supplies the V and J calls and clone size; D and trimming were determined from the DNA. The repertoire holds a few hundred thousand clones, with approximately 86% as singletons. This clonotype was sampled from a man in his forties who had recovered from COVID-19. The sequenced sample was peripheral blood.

The CDR3 sequence: CASSDRETQYF. DNA for the CDR3: TGTGCCAGCAGCGATCGGGAGACCCAGTACTTC. The chain recombines TRBV7-9 with TRBJ2-5; D call uncertain. The length of the CDR3 is 11 residues. V lost 5 bases and J 5 bases, leaving 6 bases between the germline ends. Germline CDR1 and CDR2: SEHNR and FQNEAQ (reference sequence).